Included here is one T cell receptor beta chain sequence, with context. As yet, its antigen is unknown. CD4+ T cells from unexposed donors were obtained before the COVID-19 pandemic (2011-2018). This record comes from a study of CD4 T cells in relation to SARS-CoV-2 and coronaviruses. Study-wide results and caveats: The cross-reactivity analysis covered only spike protein, not other viral proteins.

Clones were sequenced by immunoSEQ multiplex PCR, and TCRdb holds only the in-frame ones, with some missing. The table records about 65,000 clones, over 70% of them present only once. This TCR derives from a human donor in good health. The sequencing input was memory CD4+ T cells from PBMCs.

The CDR3 spells CASKSFSGRAAGANVLTF. The CDR3 DNA follows: TGCGCCAGCAAAAGCTTTAGCGGGAGGGCTGCTGGGGCCAACGTCCTGACTTTC. V usage is TRBV5-1 and J usage is TRBJ2-6; TRBD2 matches at 11 bases. The CDR3 is 18 residues long. The ends lost 6 bases at V and 2 bases at J; junction bases unmatched: 10. Looked up from germline, CDR1 is SGHRS and CDR2 is YFSETQ.